The text below deals with one T cell receptor beta chain. Its antigen is undetermined. This specimen belongs to a study of monozygotic twins with cystic fibrosis. Study findings and constraints: Median Simpson clonality of roughly 0.0093 suggested naive T cells predominated.

The method was immunoSEQ multiplex PCR; TCRdb's version includes in-frame clones alone and lacks a portion of them. The table has about 23,000 clones, around 97% seen once; the top ten hold roughly 0.15%. Material for sequencing was blood. The receptor was derived from a girl aged 5-17 years with cystic fibrosis.

The CDR3 is CASSLGDWGQFF. CDR3 sequence (DNA): TGTGCCAGCAGCTTAGGCGATTGGGGGCAGTTCTTC. The rearrangement links TRBV7-9 to TRBJ2-1; D remains unclear. The germline V gene has CDR1 SEHNR and CDR2 FQNEAQ (reference sequence). The CDR3 length is 12 residues. V lost 1 base and J lost 12, with 10 bases in between.